The sequence of this T cell receptor beta chain was determined in a study of cytomegalovirus exposure and HLA in healthy donors. The study, taken as a whole, reports: Later findings reportedly placed an Asian-associated ancestry cluster below the roughly 700-donor mean for N-insertions. Because they were indistinguishable, some V segments, including TRBV6-2 and TRBV6-3, were excluded. Being productive about 87% or about 30% of the time was typical of most TCR beta V segments in an earlier analysis.

Germline values: CDR1 SNHLY, CDR2 FYNNEI. The CDR3 has 15 amino acids. V shed 2 bases and J shed 7 bases, with 12 bases lying between them. This clone was recorded only once. Its target is unknown. Researchers ran the PCR with 60 Vbeta and 13 Jbeta primers. Sequencing used immunoSEQ multiplex PCR; TCRdb keeps in-frame clones, though not all of them. This sample has approximately 140,000 clones, with 73% found just once. The sequence came from a human donor in good health. J is TRBJ1-6 and V is TRBV2, with D perhaps matching TRBD1 (6 bases). Material: PBMCs. In DNA, the CDR3 is TGTGCCAGCAGTGAACGGTCGGGGGGCAATTCACCCCTCCACTTT. Amino acids: CASSERSGGNSPLHF.